This TCR beta chain appears in the sequencing data of a study of shared clonotypes between healthy human individuals. This CDR3 has 13 residues. V lost 6 bases and J lost 6; bases outside the gene matches: 7. From germline, CDR1 is MNHEY and CDR2 SMNVEV (reference sequence). The data were produced by immunoSEQ multiplex PCR, yet TCRdb's version contains in-frame clones alone and is incomplete. The sample contains more than 500,000 clones, approximately 95% of which appear only once. Terminally differentiated effector memory CD45RA+ cells were excluded from the naive CD8 cells, which were CD45RO-negative and positively selected for CCR7.

The sequenced sample consisted of naive CD8+ T cells sorted from blood. This TCR derives from a woman aged 25 to 45 in good health. V and J are TRBV27 and TRBJ2-7, with TRBD1 matching over 8 bases. Written as DNA, the CDR3 is TGTGCCAGCAGCCAGGGGGCAGGGCGCGAGCAGTACTTC. It translates to CASSQGAGREQYF.